One sample yielded the 21 T cell receptor beta chains listed below, sequenced in a study of blood T cell repertoires in COVID-19. Assay used: immunoSEQ multiplex PCR; TCRdb lists only in-frame clones, some missing. The sample lists about 110,000 clones; over 75% were seen once. Sequenced sample: peripheral blood. The receptors were gathered from a human donor in a cohort sampled during active COVID-19.

The chain links TRBV14 to TRBJ1-2; D might be TRBD1 (6 bases). Germline V gives CDR1 SGHDN, CDR2 FVKESK. With 4 bases removed from V and 8 bases from J, the gap between germline ends came to 14 bases. This CDR3 region has 13 residues. CDR3 bases: TGTGCCAGCAGCCCCGTCAGGGGTGGAGGCTACACCTTC. Its protein is CASSPVRGGGYTF. The full variable domain, in which reference TRBV14 and TRBJ1-2 provide the parts outside the CDR3, is EAGVTQFPSHSVIEKGQTVTLRCDPISGHDNLYWYRRVMGKEIKFLLHFVKESKQDESGMPNNRFLAERTGGTYSTLKVQPAELEDSGVYFCASSPVRGGGYTFGSGTRLTVV.

The rearrangement links TRBV3-1 (or the pseudogene TRBV3-2) to TRBJ2-5, with TRBD2 as a possible D gene (6 bases). The V end lost 0 bases, the J end lost 2 bases, and 7 bases lay between the germline ends. CDR1 is LGHDT and CDR2 is YNNKEL in the germline V gene (reference sequence). The CDR3 runs 14 residues. CDR3 DNA: TGTGCCAGCAGCCAAGAGGGACTTCAAGAGACCCAGTACTTC. This codes for CASSQEGLQETQYF.

The chain joins TRBV28 to TRBJ2-7, with 9 positions matching TRBD1. Germline trimming cut 4 bases from V and 6 bases from J; bases unmatched to any gene: 10. Germline loops: CDR1 MDHEN, CDR2 SYDVKM. The CDR3 runs to 15 residues. The CDR3 protein is CASSSAGTGRGEQYF. The CDR3 nucleotides are TGTGCCAGCAGTTCAGCCGGGACAGGGAGAGGCGAGCAGTACTTC.

This clone occurred once. The chain uses TRBV10-3 and TRBJ2-1; 10 bases fit TRBD2. This CDR3 comprises 15 residues. The germline gives CDR1 ENHRY, CDR2 SYGVKD. J gave up 5 bases and V 8 bases, and 9 bases lay outside the gene matches. The CDR3 sequence is CAIAALAGVDNEQFF. The CDR3 region has the DNA TGTGCCATCGCAGCCCTAGCGGGAGTGGACAATGAGCAGTTCTTC.

This chain connects TRBV19 to TRBJ2-1, with D possibly matching TRBD2 (6 bases). V was shortened by 6 bases and J by 0 bases, with 9 bases between the two germline ends. The CDR3 loop spans 14 amino acids. In germline, CDR1 is LNHDA, CDR2 SQIVND (reference sequence). The CDR3 region is CASSGGPSYNEQFF. The CDR3, as DNA: TGTGCCAGTAGCGGGGGACCCTCCTACAATGAGCAGTTCTTC.

J is TRBJ1-2 and V is TRBV18; 7 bases match TRBD1. V gave up 5 bases and J gave up 7 bases; unmatched junction bases: 7. The CDR3 covers 13 residues. CDR1 and CDR2 (germline): KGHSH, LQKENI. This CDR3 is CASSRDSATGYTF. CDR3 nucleotides: TGTGCCAGCTCAAGGGACAGCGCTACTGGCTACACCTTC.

The rearrangement uses TRBV2 and TRBJ2-3; 14 positions agree with TRBD2. CDR1 is SNHLY, CDR2 FYNNEI, per germline. The CDR3 spans 16 residues. V lost 5 bases, J lost 3 bases, and 4 bases stayed unmatched. The CDR3 DNA reads as TGTGCCAGCAGTCGACTAGCGGGAGGGCAAACAGATACGCAGTATTTT. Encoded protein: CASSRLAGGQTDTQYF.

V and J are TRBV7-2 and TRBJ1-4, with D tentatively TRBD1 (6 bases). There are 15 residues in the CDR3. V was pared by 4 bases and J by 2 bases, with 11 bases between. Germline CDR1 reads SGHTA; CDR2 reads FQGNSA. CDR3 DNA sequence: TGTGCCAGCAGCTCGCAGGGGTGGACTAATGAAAAACTGTTTTTT. Its translation: CASSSQGWTNEKLFF.

The V gene is TRBV18, the J gene TRBJ1-1; 11 bases line up with TRBD1. The V gene's germline CDR1 is KGHSH and CDR2 LQKENI. V gave up 6 bases and J gave up 1 base; unmatched junction bases: 4. This CDR3 spans 15 amino acids. Here the CDR3 DNA reads TGTGCCAGCTCGAGCGGACAGGGGGCGAACACTGAAGCTTTCTTT. This codes for CASSSGQGANTEAFF.

The chain recombines TRBV28 with TRBJ1-2; TRBD1 aligns across 8 bases. The V gene's germline CDR1 is MDHEN and CDR2 SYDVKM. The V segment lost 6 bases and the J segment 4 bases; nucleotides outside the gene matches: 7. The CDR3 is made up of 14 amino acids. Here the CDR3 DNA reads TGTGCCAGCAGGGGAGGACAGGGCAGCTATGGCTACACCTTC. This codes for CASRGGQGSYGYTF.

The gene calls are TRBV29-1 and TRBJ1-2; D might be TRBD1 (6 bases). Germline loops: CDR1 SQVTM, CDR2 ANQGSEA. This CDR3 region has 13 residues. Trimming cost V 6 bases and J 0 bases, with 11 bases left between them. CDR3 sequence reads: CSVQKGANYGYTF. The CDR3 region has the DNA TGCAGCGTACAGAAGGGGGCTAACTATGGCTACACCTTC.

The chain is built from TRBV28 and TRBJ2-7; possibly TRBD1 for D (6 bases). CDR1 and CDR2 from the germline V gene are MDHEN and SYDVKM. This CDR3 is 15 amino acids long. Trimming took 8 bases from V and 3 from J, leaving 20 bases between them. The CDR3 spells CASAGDVYSFYEQYF. Here the CDR3 DNA reads TGTGCCAGCGCAGGGGACGTGTATTCTTTCTACGAGCAGTACTTC.

The V call is TRBV14, the J call TRBJ1-2, with 9 positions matching TRBD1. J lost 3 bases, V lost 7 bases, and 6 bases had no gene match. Germline V lookup: CDR1 SGHDN, CDR2 FVKESK. The CDR3 spans 14 residues. The DNA for the CDR3 is TGTGCCAGCACCAAAACAGGGGGCGACTATGGCTACACCTTC. It encodes CASTKTGGDYGYTF. Full variable domain (rest looked up from reference TRBV14 and TRBJ1-2): EAGVTQFPSHSVIEKGQTVTLRCDPISGHDNLYWYRRVMGKEIKFLLHFVKESKQDESGMPNNRFLAERTGGTYSTLKVQPAELEDSGVYFCASTKTGGDYGYTFGSGTRLTVV.

J is TRBJ2-7 and V is TRBV7-9; 9 bases fit TRBD1. The CDR3 extends over 13 amino acids. The germline V gene has CDR1 SEHNR and CDR2 FQNEAQ (reference sequence). Germline trimming cut 7 bases from V and 6 bases from J; bases unmatched to any gene: 7. The CDR3 nucleotides read TGTGCCAGCAACGAACAGGGGGCGGGCGAGCAGTACTTC. It encodes CASNEQGAGEQYF.

The chain uses TRBV6-6 and TRBJ2-5; a possible D gene is TRBD1 (5 bases). CDR1 and CDR2 from the germline V gene are MNHNY and SVGAGI (reference sequence). The CDR3 totals 14 residues. The V and J ends lost 2 bases and 1 base respectively, with 8 bases between them. CDR3 DNA sequence: TGTGCCAGCAGTTACCCCAGGGTCCAAGAGACCCAGTACTTC. Its translation: CASSYPRVQETQYF.

The rearrangement links TRBV27 to TRBJ2-3; weak D call: TRBD2 (5 bases). V was clipped by 5 bases and J by 3 bases, with 12 bases between them. CDR3 size: 14 residues. Germline V lookup: CDR1 MNHEY, CDR2 SMNVEV (reference sequence). The CDR3 reads CASSVTGGTDTQYF. CDR3 nucleotide sequence: TGTGCCAGCAGTGTGACTGGAGGAACAGATACGCAGTATTTT.

V is TRBV10-3 and J is TRBJ1-2; D possibly corresponds to TRBD1 (5 bases). Germline V gene sequence: CDR1 ENHRY, CDR2 SYGVKD. The length of the CDR3 is 13 residues. V was shortened by 8 bases and J by 6 bases, with 16 bases between the two germline ends. The CDR3 sequence is CAIAGRRLNGYTF. The CDR3 DNA reads as TGTGCCATCGCGGGACGGAGGCTAAATGGCTACACCTTC.

The genes are TRBV2 and TRBJ2-1, with 9 bases lining up with TRBD2. The CDR3 is made up of 16 amino acids. From germline, CDR1 is SNHLY and CDR2 FYNNEI. V was clipped by 6 bases and J by 3 bases; unmatched bases: 9. CDR3 sequence (DNA): TGTGCCAGCAGGCAGGAGGGAGCGGGGGGCTACAATGAGCAGTTCTTC. This codes for CASRQEGAGGYNEQFF.

This clone appeared a single time. The V gene is TRBV11-2, the J gene TRBJ2-2; D unclear. V was pared by 5 bases and J by 1 base, with 2 bases between. The CDR3 consists of 12 residues. Per germline, CDR1 SGHAT and CDR2 FQNNGV. The DNA of the CDR3 is TGTGCCAGCAGCCAGAACACCGGGGAGCTGTTTTTT. Its protein product is CASSQNTGELFF.

The V and J genes are TRBV12-5 and TRBJ1-1; a weak D match, TRBD1 (5 bases). CDR1 LGHNT and CDR2 FRNRAP come from the germline V gene. The V end lost 4 bases, the J end lost 6 bases, and 18 bases lay between the germline ends. This CDR3 has 15 amino acids. The CDR3 spells CASGSPNEQGPEAFF. The CDR3 region has the DNA TGTGCTAGTGGTTCGCCTAACGAGCAGGGTCCTGAAGCTTTCTTT.

V and J are TRBV7-6 and TRBJ2-5; D is unresolved. Germline V gene sequence: CDR1 SGHVS, CDR2 FNYEAQ. The V end lost 1 base, the J end lost 1 base, and 7 bases lay between the germline ends. This CDR3 has 14 amino acids. CDR3 nucleotide sequence: TGTGCCAGCAGCTTAGGGGCAGTCCAAGAGACCCAGTACTTC. Protein sequence: CASSLGAVQETQYF.